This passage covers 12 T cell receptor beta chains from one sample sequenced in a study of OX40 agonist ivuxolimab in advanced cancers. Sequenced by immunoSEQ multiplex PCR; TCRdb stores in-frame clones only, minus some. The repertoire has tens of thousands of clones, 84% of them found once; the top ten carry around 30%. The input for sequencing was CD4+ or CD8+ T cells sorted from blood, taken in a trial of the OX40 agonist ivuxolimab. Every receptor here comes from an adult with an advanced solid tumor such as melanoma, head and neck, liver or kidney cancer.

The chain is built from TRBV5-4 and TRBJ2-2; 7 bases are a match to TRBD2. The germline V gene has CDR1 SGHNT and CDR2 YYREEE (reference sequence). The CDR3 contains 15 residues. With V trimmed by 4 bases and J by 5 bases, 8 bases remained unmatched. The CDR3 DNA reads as TGTGCCAGCAGCCCTTATAGGGGAGGGACCGGGGAGCTGTTTTTT. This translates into CASSPYRGGTGELFF.

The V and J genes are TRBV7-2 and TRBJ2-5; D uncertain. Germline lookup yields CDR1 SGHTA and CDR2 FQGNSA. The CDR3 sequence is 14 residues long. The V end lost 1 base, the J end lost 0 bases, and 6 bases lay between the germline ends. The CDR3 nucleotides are TGTGCCAGCAGCTTAGTCTGGAACCAAGAGACCCAGTACTTC. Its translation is CASSLVWNQETQYF.

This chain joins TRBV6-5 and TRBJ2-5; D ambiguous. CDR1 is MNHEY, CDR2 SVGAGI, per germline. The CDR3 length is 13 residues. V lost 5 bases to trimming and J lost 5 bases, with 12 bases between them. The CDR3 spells CASSITGGETQYF. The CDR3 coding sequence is TGTGCCAGCAGTATTACGGGTGGCGAGACCCAGTACTTC.

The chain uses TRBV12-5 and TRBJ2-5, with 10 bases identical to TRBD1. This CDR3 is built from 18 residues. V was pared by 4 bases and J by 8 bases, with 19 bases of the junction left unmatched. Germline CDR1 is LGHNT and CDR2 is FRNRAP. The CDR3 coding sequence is TGTGCTAGTGGTTGGGGGATGGGACAGGGGTATAGTTTGGTAACCCAGTACTTC. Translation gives CASGWGMGQGYSLVTQYF.

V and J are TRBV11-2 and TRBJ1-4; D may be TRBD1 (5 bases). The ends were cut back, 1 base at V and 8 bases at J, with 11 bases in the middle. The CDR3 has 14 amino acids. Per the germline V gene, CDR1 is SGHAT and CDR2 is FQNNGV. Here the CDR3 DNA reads TGTGCCAGCAGCTTAGTTGGGGCACACGAAAAACTGTTTTTT. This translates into CASSLVGAHEKLFF.

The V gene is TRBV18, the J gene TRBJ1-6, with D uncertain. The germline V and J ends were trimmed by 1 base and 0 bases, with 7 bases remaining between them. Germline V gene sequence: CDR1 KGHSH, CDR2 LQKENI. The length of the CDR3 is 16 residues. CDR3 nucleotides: TGTGCCAGCTCACCACTACATAGCTCCTATAATTCACCCCTCCACTTT. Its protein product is CASSPLHSSYNSPLHF.

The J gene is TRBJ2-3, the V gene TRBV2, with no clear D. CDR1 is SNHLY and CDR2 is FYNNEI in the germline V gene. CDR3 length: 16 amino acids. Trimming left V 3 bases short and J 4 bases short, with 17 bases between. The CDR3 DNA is TGTGCCAGCAGTGATTTCCGGCAACGGATCCCAGATACGCAGTATTTT. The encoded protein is CASSDFRQRIPDTQYF.

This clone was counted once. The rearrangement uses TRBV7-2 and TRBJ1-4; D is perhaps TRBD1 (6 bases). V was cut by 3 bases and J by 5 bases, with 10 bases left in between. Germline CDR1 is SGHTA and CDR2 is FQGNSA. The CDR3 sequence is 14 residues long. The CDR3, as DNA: TGTGCCAGCAGCTTTACAGGGAGCAATGAAAAACTGTTTTTT. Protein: CASSFTGSNEKLFF.

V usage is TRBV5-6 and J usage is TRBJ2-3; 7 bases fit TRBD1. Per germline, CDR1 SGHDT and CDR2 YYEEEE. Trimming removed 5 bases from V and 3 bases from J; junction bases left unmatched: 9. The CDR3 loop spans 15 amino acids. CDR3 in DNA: TGTGCCAGCAGTACCGCGGCAGGGGGTACAGATACGCAGTATTTT. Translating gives CASSTAAGGTDTQYF.

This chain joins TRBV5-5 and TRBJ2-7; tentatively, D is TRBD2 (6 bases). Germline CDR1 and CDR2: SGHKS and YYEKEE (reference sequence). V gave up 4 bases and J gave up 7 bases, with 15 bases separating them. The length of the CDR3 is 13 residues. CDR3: CASSPFAGREQYF. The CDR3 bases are TGTGCCAGCAGCCCCTTTGCGGGGCGTGAGCAGTACTTC.

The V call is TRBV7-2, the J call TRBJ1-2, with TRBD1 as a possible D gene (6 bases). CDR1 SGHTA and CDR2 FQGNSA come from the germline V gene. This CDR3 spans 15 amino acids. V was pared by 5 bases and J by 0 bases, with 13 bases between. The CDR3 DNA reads TGTGCCAGCAGCGGGCGAAGGACAGCTAACTATGGCTACACCTTC. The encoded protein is CASSGRRTANYGYTF.

CDR3: CASSQVRYRKGGDSWNTEAFF. CDR3 coding DNA: TGCGCCAGCAGCCAAGTCCGGTACCGAAAAGGGGGTGATTCGTGGAACACTGAAGCTTTCTTT. The chain carries TRBV4-1 and TRBJ1-1, with a tentative D call TRBD1 (6 bases). Germline lookup yields CDR1 MGHRA and CDR2 YSYEKL. V lost 1 base and J lost 1, with 28 bases in between. This CDR3 has 21 amino acids.